This TCR beta chain was retrieved from a study of PD-1 and CTLA-4 blockade in melanoma. Sequencing used immunoSEQ multiplex PCR; TCRdb keeps in-frame clones, though not all of them. Of tens of thousands of clones listed, around 90% are singletons. This CDR3 region has 14 residues. After removal of 0 bases from V and 7 bases from J, the junction contained 3 bases not matched to a gene. Germline CDR1 is SGHKS and CDR2 is YYEKEE (reference sequence). The TCR comes from a human donor with melanoma. J is TRBJ1-4 and V is TRBV5-5; 7 bases agree with TRBD1. Sequenced material: CD8+ T cells from peripheral blood, taken before anti-PD-1 treatment. The DNA for the CDR3 is TGTGCCAGCAGCTTGGAAAGGGGGCGTGAAAAACTGTTTTTT. Its translation: CASSLERGREKLFF.